The rows below give T cell receptor beta chains drawn from one sample of a study of blood T cells in healthy people across ages. TCRdb re-called the 5' RACE reads with MiXCR, one entry per CDR3 protein. Of about 1.4 million distinct CDR3 sequences listed, roughly 59% are singletons. Sequencing was carried out using blood. Receptors were obtained from a man aged 18 to 35 in good health. CDR3s include the opening cysteine and the closing phenylalanine or tryptophan. A D gene is named only where the DNA matches it firmly. A row's size may be missing; if present it is once, few, many or a size class.

abundance: .
j_gene: TRBJ2-7
d_gene: .
v_gene: TRBV4-1
CDR3aa: CASSHGSYYEQYF
CDR3nt: TGCGCCAGCAGCCATGGGTCGTACTACGAGCAGTACTTC

abundance: .
j_gene: TRBJ2-7
d_gene: .
v_gene: TRBV20-1
CDR3aa: CSASAGETVINEQYF
CDR3nt: TGCAGTGCTAGTGCCGGAGAGACAGTGATAAATGAGCAGTACTTC

abundance: .
j_gene: TRBJ2-3
d_gene: .
v_gene: TRBV5-1
CDR3aa: CASSQGANTDTQYF
CDR3nt: TGCGCCAGCAGCCAAGGTGCCAACACAGATACGCAGTATTTT

abundance: few
j_gene: TRBJ1-2
d_gene: .
v_gene: TRBV10-3
CDR3aa: CAISDSGTSLSTF
CDR3nt: TGTGCCATCAGTGATTCCGGGACAAGCTTGTCCACCTTC

abundance: .
j_gene: TRBJ2-5
d_gene: .
v_gene: TRBV6-1
CDR3aa: CASSLTIETQYF
CDR3nt: TGTGCCAGCAGTCTCACCATTGAGACCCAGTACTTC

abundance: .
j_gene: TRBJ1-2
d_gene: .
v_gene: TRBV29-1
CDR3aa: CSSEGGRDGYTF
CDR3nt: TGCAGCTCAGAAGGGGGAAGGGATGGCTACACCTTC

abundance: .
j_gene: TRBJ2-3
d_gene: TRBD2
v_gene: TRBV6-5
CDR3aa: CASSYAAGELPDTQYF
CDR3nt: TGTGCCAGCAGTTATGCGGCGGGAGAATTACCAGATACGCAGTATTTT

abundance: few
j_gene: TRBJ2-3
d_gene: .
v_gene: TRBV5-1
CDR3aa: CASSLEARADTQYF
CDR3nt: TGTGCCAGCAGTTTAGAGGCTAGAGCAGATACGCAGTATTTT

abundance: .
j_gene: TRBJ2-6
d_gene: .
v_gene: TRBV2
CDR3aa: CASRYIDRTSGANVLTF
CDR3nt: TGTGCCAGCAGGTATATCGACAGGACATCTGGGGCCAACGTCCTGACTTTC

abundance: .
j_gene: TRBJ2-1
d_gene: .
v_gene: TRBV9
CDR3aa: CASSPTGLGQREQFF
CDR3nt: TGTGCCAGCAGCCCAACGGGCTTGGGGCAACGTGAGCAGTTCTTC

abundance: .
j_gene: TRBJ1-1
d_gene: TRBD1
v_gene: TRBV7-8
CDR3aa: CASSSTTGVNTEAFF
CDR3nt: TGTGCCAGCAGCTCGACGACAGGGGTGAACACTGAAGCTTTCTTT

abundance: .
j_gene: TRBJ2-1
d_gene: .
v_gene: TRBV5-1
CDR3aa: CASSSVRRSYGNEQFF
CDR3nt: TGCGCCAGCAGCTCTGTTAGGCGGAGTTATGGCAATGAGCAGTTCTTC

abundance: .
j_gene: TRBJ2-2
d_gene: .
v_gene: TRBV30
CDR3aa: CAWSRFNTGELFF
CDR3nt: TGTGCCTGGAGTCGATTTAACACCGGGGAGCTGTTTTTT

abundance: .
j_gene: TRBJ1-2
d_gene: .
v_gene: TRBV29-1
CDR3aa: CSVVAGSDYGYTF
CDR3nt: TGCAGCGTTGTTGCGGGGTCGGACTATGGCTACACCTTC

abundance: .
j_gene: TRBJ2-1
d_gene: .
v_gene: TRBV12-5
CDR3aa: CASEGRFEQFF
CDR3nt: TGTGCTAGTGAGGGTAGGTTTGAGCAGTTCTTC

abundance: few
j_gene: TRBJ2-7
d_gene: .
v_gene: TRBV9
CDR3aa: CASAPGGQSYEQYF
CDR3nt: TGTGCCAGCGCGCCGGGGGGACAGTCCTACGAGCAGTACTTC

abundance: .
j_gene: TRBJ1-6
d_gene: .
v_gene: TRBV12-3/TRBV12-4
CDR3aa: CAAGLSSYNSPLHF
CDR3nt: TGTGCCGCCGGACTGAGCTCCTATAATTCACCCCTCCACTTT

abundance: .
j_gene: TRBJ2-1
d_gene: TRBD1
v_gene: TRBV4-2
CDR3aa: CASSQVGQAINNEQFF
CDR3nt: TGTGCCAGCAGCCAGGTGGGACAGGCAATAAACAATGAGCAGTTCTTC

abundance: .
j_gene: TRBJ2-7
d_gene: TRBD1
v_gene: TRBV6-5
CDR3aa: CASSSPGQGRYEQYF
CDR3nt: TGTGCCAGCAGTTCTCCGGGACAGGGTCGTTACGAGCAGTACTTC

abundance: few
j_gene: TRBJ2-7
d_gene: .
v_gene: TRBV4-1
CDR3aa: CASSQVIGSSYEQYF
CDR3nt: TGCGCCAGCAGCCAAGTCATCGGAAGCTCCTACGAGCAGTACTTC

abundance: .
j_gene: TRBJ2-7
d_gene: TRBD2
v_gene: TRBV24-1
CDR3aa: CATSPETSETLYEQYF
CDR3nt: TGTGCCACCAGTCCCGAGACTAGCGAGACTTTATACGAGCAGTACTTC

abundance: .
j_gene: TRBJ1-1
d_gene: .
v_gene: TRBV28
CDR3aa: CASSLTGAENTEAFF
CDR3nt: TGTGCCAGCAGTTTAACGGGGGCAGAGAACACTGAAGCTTTCTTT

abundance: few
j_gene: TRBJ2-1
d_gene: TRBD1
v_gene: TRBV30
CDR3aa: CAWSEIGTGGEQFF
CDR3nt: TGTGCCTGGAGTGAAATCGGGACAGGGGGTGAGCAGTTCTTC

abundance: .
j_gene: TRBJ1-1
d_gene: .
v_gene: TRBV29-1
CDR3aa: CSVEETGTEAFF
CDR3nt: TGCAGCGTTGAAGAAACGGGGACTGAAGCTTTCTTT